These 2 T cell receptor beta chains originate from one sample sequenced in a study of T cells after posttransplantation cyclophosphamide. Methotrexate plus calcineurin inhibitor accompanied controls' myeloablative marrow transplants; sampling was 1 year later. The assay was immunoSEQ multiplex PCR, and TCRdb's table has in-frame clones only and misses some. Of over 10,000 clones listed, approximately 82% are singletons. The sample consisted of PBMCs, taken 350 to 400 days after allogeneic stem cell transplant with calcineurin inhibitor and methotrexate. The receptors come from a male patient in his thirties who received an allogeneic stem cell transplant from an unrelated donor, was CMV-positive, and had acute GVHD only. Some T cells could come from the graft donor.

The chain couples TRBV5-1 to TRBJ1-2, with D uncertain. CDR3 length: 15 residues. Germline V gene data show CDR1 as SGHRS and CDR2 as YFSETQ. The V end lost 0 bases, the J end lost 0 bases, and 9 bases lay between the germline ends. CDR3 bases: TGCGCCAGCAGCTTGGGTGGCACGTCTAACTATGGCTACACCTTC. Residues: CASSLGGTSNYGYTF.

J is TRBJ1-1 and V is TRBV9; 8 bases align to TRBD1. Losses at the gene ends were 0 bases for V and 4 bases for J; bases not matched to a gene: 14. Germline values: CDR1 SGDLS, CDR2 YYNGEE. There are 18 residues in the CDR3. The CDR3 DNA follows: TGTGCCAGCAGCGTAGCTCGGGACAGGTTGGCCGGAGGCACTGAAGCTTTCTTT. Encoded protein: CASSVARDRLAGGTEAFF.